Shown below are 27 T cell receptor beta chains from a single sample sequenced in a study of blood T cell repertoires in COVID-19. Measured with immunoSEQ multiplex PCR; TCRdb has only the in-frame clones, and not every one. In the table there are 220,000 or so clones, around 89% of which are singletons. Input material: PBMCs or T cells enriched from blood (not recorded which). These receptors were taken from a man between 25 and 39 years old who had been exposed to COVID-19.

The chain uses TRBV2 and TRBJ2-2; D might be TRBD2 (5 bases). V was trimmed by 7 bases and J by 4 bases, leaving 19 bases between them. The CDR3 consists of 16 residues. Germline CDR1 and CDR2: SNHLY and FYNNEI. This CDR3 reads CASKYGRLAGTGELFF. DNA of the CDR3: TGTGCCAGCAAATACGGCAGACTCGCGGGCACCGGGGAGCTGTTTTTT.

The genes are TRBV5-4 and TRBJ2-3, with 9 positions matching TRBD2. V lost 0 bases, J lost 2 bases, and 10 bases stayed unmatched. The CDR3 is 18 residues long. Germline lookup yields CDR1 SGHNT and CDR2 YYREEE (reference sequence). As DNA, the CDR3 is TGTGCCAGCAGCTTGGACATAGCGGGGGCCTCCAACACAGATACGCAGTATTTT. This sequence encodes CASSLDIAGASNTDTQYF. Together with reference TRBV5-4 and TRBJ2-3, the CDR3 gives the full variable domain: ETGVTQSPTHLIKTRGQQVTLRCSSQSGHNTVSWYQQALGQGPQFIFQYYREEENGRGNFPPRFSGLQFPNYSSELNVNALELDDSALYLCASSLDIAGASNTDTQYFGPGTRLTVL.

CDR3 in amino acids: CASSLEGDSDYGYTF. The CDR3 DNA reads as TGCGCCAGCAGTTTAGAGGGGGATAGCGACTATGGCTACACCTTC. The chain recombines TRBV5-1 with TRBJ1-2, with D possibly being TRBD1 (6 bases). CDR1 is SGHRS, CDR2 YFSETQ, per germline. Between the trimmed V and J ends, which lost 5 bases and 3 bases, there was a span of 17 bases. The CDR3 contains 15 residues.

The chain has TRBV29-1 and TRBJ1-2; no clear D gene. The length of the CDR3 is 11 residues. The germline V and J ends were trimmed by 5 bases and 7 bases, with 11 bases remaining between them. Germline lookup yields CDR1 SQVTM and CDR2 ANQGSEA. This chain's CDR3 is CSVPGIRGYTF. The CDR3 nucleotides are TGCAGCGTTCCGGGGATTCGTGGCTACACCTTC. The full variable domain, completed using reference TRBV29-1 and TRBJ1-2, is SAVISQKPSRDICQRGTSLTIQCQVDSQVTMMFWYRQQPGQSLTLIATANQGSEATYESGFVIDKFPISRPNLTFSTLTVSNMSPEDSSIYLCSVPGIRGYTFGSGTRLTVV.

The chain has TRBV3-1 (or the pseudogene TRBV3-2) and TRBJ2-5; TRBD2 matches 7 bases. V lost 2 bases to trimming and J lost 3 bases; unmatched junction nucleotides: 3. This CDR3 has 14 amino acids. Germline CDR1 LGHDT, CDR2 YNNKEL (reference sequence). The CDR3 loop reads CASSQLSGEETQYF. The CDR3 DNA is TGTGCCAGCAGCCAATTGAGCGGGGAAGAGACCCAGTACTTC.

The V and J genes are TRBV10-3 and TRBJ2-3, with TRBD2 identical over 10 bases. Germline CDR1 and CDR2: ENHRY and SYGVKD. The CDR3 loop spans 14 amino acids. V was pared by 10 bases and J by 5 bases, with 9 bases of the junction left unmatched. Written as DNA, the CDR3 is TGTGCCACCACGAGCGGGGGGGGAATAGATACGCAGTATTTT. This sequence encodes CATTSGGGIDTQYF.

The V and J genes are TRBV7-6 and TRBJ1-2, with 8 bases lining up with TRBD1. CDR1 SGHVS and CDR2 FNYEAQ come from the germline V gene. The CDR3 is 16 residues long. With V trimmed by 1 base and J by 1 base, 5 bases remained unmatched. The CDR3 sequence: CASSLDPQGGNYGYTF. CDR3 in DNA: TGTGCCAGCAGCTTAGACCCACAGGGGGGTAACTATGGCTACACCTTC.

V usage is TRBV19 and J usage is TRBJ2-3, with TRBD2 matching over 10 bases. Germline CDR1 and CDR2: LNHDA and SQIVND (reference sequence). CDR3 length: 16 amino acids. V shed 6 bases, J shed 0 bases, and the junction held 6 bases outside the gene matches. CDR3 DNA: TGTGCCAGTAGCGAACTAGCGGGGCATAGCACAGATACGCAGTATTTT. It translates to CASSELAGHSTDTQYF.

The V call is TRBV6-5, the J call TRBJ1-3; D uncertain. The germline V and J ends were trimmed by 7 bases and 0 bases, with 13 bases remaining between them. Germline CDR1 and CDR2: MNHEY and SVGAGI. There are 15 residues in the CDR3. The CDR3: CASTPGLFSGNTIYF. The CDR3 DNA is TGTGCCAGCACTCCAGGCTTATTCTCTGGAAACACCATATATTTT.

The chain employs TRBV25-1 and TRBJ2-2; 7 positions match TRBD1. This CDR3 contains 14 residues. The germline V gene has CDR1 MGHDK and CDR2 SYGVNS. Trimming took 8 bases from V and 9 from J; bases not matched to a gene: 12. This chain's CDR3 is CASAPTPQGRELFF. The CDR3 DNA follows: TGTGCCAGCGCTCCAACCCCACAGGGGAGGGAGCTGTTTTTT.

The CDR3 sequence is CASSPYGTEEETQYF. The CDR3 DNA reads TGCGCCAGCAGCCCCTACGGGACAGAAGAAGAGACCCAGTACTTC. The genes are TRBV4-3 and TRBJ2-5; 7 positions match TRBD1. The CDR3 covers 15 residues. The germline V gene encodes CDR1 LGHNA and CDR2 YSLEER. The ends lost 4 bases at V and 3 bases at J; junction bases unmatched: 8.

The chain carries TRBV5-1 and TRBJ1-1, with D possibly TRBD1 on 6 matching bases. Per germline, CDR1 SGHRS and CDR2 YFSETQ. The V gene lost 0 bases and the J gene lost 1 base, with 10 bases spanning the gap. The CDR3 has 15 amino acids. The CDR3 bases are TGCGCCAGCAGCTTGGCTATAGGGGGGAACACTGAAGCTTTCTTT. Protein product: CASSLAIGGNTEAFF. The variable domain in full, with the rest retrieved from reference TRBV5-1 and TRBJ1-1, is KAGVTQTPRYLIKTRGQQVTLSCSPISGHRSVSWYQQTPGQGLQFLFEYFSETQRNKGNFPGRFSGRQFSNSRSEMNVSTLELGDSALYLCASSLAIGGNTEAFFGQGTRLTVV.

This chain uses TRBV6-2 or TRBV6-3 with TRBJ1-3, with a tentative D call TRBD1 (6 bases). The V end was cut by 2 bases, the J end by 3 bases, with 14 bases between. The CDR3 covers 16 residues. Germline V CDR1 and CDR2: MNHEY, SVGEGT. The CDR3 region is CASSYTFRGHGNTIYF. The CDR3 DNA reads as TGTGCCAGCAGTTACACGTTCAGGGGACATGGAAACACCATATATTTT.

The V call is TRBV6-2 or TRBV6-3, the J call TRBJ2-5; the match to TRBD2 covers 10 bases. V lost 5 bases, J lost 2 bases, and 5 bases stayed unmatched. The germline gives CDR1 MNHEY, CDR2 SVGEGT. The CDR3 extends over 15 amino acids. CDR3 DNA sequence: TGTGCCAGCAGTCAACCAGCGGGGGGGCAAGAGACCCAGTACTTC. This sequence encodes CASSQPAGGQETQYF.

The gene calls are TRBV10-3 and TRBJ1-1; 11 bases align to TRBD1. V lost 3 bases to trimming and J lost 3 bases; unmatched junction nucleotides: 15. Germline V gives CDR1 ENHRY, CDR2 SYGVKD. CDR3 length equals 19 residues. The CDR3 region is CAISEGTGGVGIQYTEAFF. Written as DNA, the CDR3 is TGTGCCATCAGTGAAGGGACAGGGGGAGTGGGAATCCAGTACACTGAAGCTTTCTTT.

The rearrangement uses TRBV3-1 (or the pseudogene TRBV3-2) and TRBJ2-7; D unresolved. The CDR3 runs to 13 residues. The V end was cut by 6 bases, the J end by 3 bases, with 12 bases between. Germline V gene lookup returns CDR1 LGHDT and CDR2 YNNKEL (reference sequence). The chain's CDR3 is CASSHLGGYEQYF. CDR3 bases: TGTGCCAGCAGTCACCTTGGCGGCTACGAGCAGTACTTC.

V gene TRBV10-3 combines with J gene TRBJ2-7, with D tentatively TRBD1 (6 bases). Germline CDR1 and CDR2: ENHRY and SYGVKD. The V end was cut by 8 bases, the J end by 3 bases, with 17 bases between. The CDR3 runs to 14 residues. CDR3 sequence reads: CAISSGTRIYEQYF. The CDR3 coding sequence is TGTGCCATCTCTTCGGGGACAAGGATCTACGAGCAGTACTTC.

This clone was seen only once. This chain uses TRBV3-1 (or the pseudogene TRBV3-2) with TRBJ1-3, with D possibly TRBD1 on 5 matching bases. V lost 1 base, J lost 1 base, and 17 bases lay in between. The germline V gene encodes CDR1 LGHDT and CDR2 YNNKEL (reference sequence). The CDR3 length is 18 residues. CDR3 amino acids: CASSQVGEGGRSGNTIYF. Written as DNA, the CDR3 is TGTGCCAGCAGCCAAGTGGGGGAAGGAGGGAGGTCTGGAAACACCATATATTTT.

The chain is built from TRBV19 and TRBJ1-5, with 8 bases matching TRBD1. The CDR3 runs 17 residues. Germline V gene lookup returns CDR1 LNHDA and CDR2 SQIVND (reference sequence). After removal of 5 bases from V and 0 bases from J, the junction contained 9 bases not matched to a gene. CDR3 region: CASSSGQEPISNQPQHF. The CDR3 nucleotides are TGTGCCAGTAGTTCGGGACAGGAGCCTATTAGCAATCAGCCCCAGCATTTT.

The chain employs TRBV3-1 (or the pseudogene TRBV3-2) and TRBJ1-4; perhaps TRBD1 as D (5 bases). This CDR3 has 16 residues. From germline, CDR1 is LGHDT and CDR2 YNNKEL (reference sequence). Trimming removed 3 bases from V and 3 bases from J, with 14 bases in between. As DNA, the CDR3 is TGTGCCAGCAGCCACTCCGACAGTTGGCCTAATGAAAAACTGTTTTTT. This sequence encodes CASSHSDSWPNEKLFF.

The chain has TRBV5-4 and TRBJ1-3; 7 positions agree with TRBD1. The CDR3 sequence is 14 residues long. Germline CDR1 SGHNT, CDR2 YYREEE (reference sequence). Trimming took 4 bases from V and 5 from J; bases not matched to a gene: 6. CDR3 DNA: TGTGCCAGCAGCCCTGGACAGGAACGAAACACCATATATTTT. It encodes CASSPGQERNTIYF.

The chain links TRBV5-4 to TRBJ2-2, with 7 bases aligning to TRBD1. Trimming cost V 0 bases and J 5 bases; bases outside gene matches: 7. This CDR3 is built from 16 residues. CDR1 SGHNT and CDR2 YYREEE come from the germline V gene (reference sequence). The CDR3 bases are TGTGCCAGCAGCTTGGGAGGGGGCGCTTTTACCGGGGAGCTGTTTTTT. Its translation is CASSLGGGAFTGELFF.

The V gene is TRBV6-5, the J gene TRBJ1-1; a possible D gene is TRBD1 (5 bases). CDR1 and CDR2 from the germline V gene are MNHEY and SVGAGI. V shed 4 bases and J shed 2 bases, with 14 bases lying between them. The CDR3 extends over 15 amino acids. The CDR3 region has the DNA TGTGCCAGCAGTTCCCCAGGGAAAAGAAACACTGAAGCTTTCTTT. Translating it yields CASSSPGKRNTEAFF.

V and J are TRBV29-1 and TRBJ1-4, with D unresolved. Germline V lookup: CDR1 SQVTM, CDR2 ANQGSEA. The CDR3 has 11 residues. The germline V and J ends were trimmed by 7 bases and 10 bases, with 13 bases remaining between them. CDR3 sequence reads: CSATASGKLFF. The DNA for the CDR3 is TGCAGCGCTACTGCCAGCGGAAAACTGTTTTTT.

The rearrangement links TRBV6-5 to TRBJ2-2; D unresolved. V was trimmed by 7 bases and J by 0 bases, leaving 9 bases between them. The CDR3 sequence is 14 residues long. In germline, CDR1 is MNHEY, CDR2 SVGAGI. CDR3 coding DNA: TGTGCCAGCAAGATCAGTCCGAACACCGGGGAGCTGTTTTTT. Encoded protein: CASKISPNTGELFF.

V gene TRBV27 combines with J gene TRBJ2-5, with 7 nucleotides matching TRBD2. This CDR3 is 15 amino acids long. CDR1 and CDR2 (germline): MNHEY, SMNVEV (reference sequence). With V trimmed by 6 bases and J by 7 bases, 14 bases remained unmatched. The chain's CDR3 is CASSPAFGQRGTQYF. The CDR3 DNA follows: TGTGCCAGCAGCCCTGCGTTCGGCCAGCGGGGGACCCAGTACTTC.

The J gene is TRBJ2-3, the V gene TRBV9; 8 positions agree with TRBD2. The ends lost 3 bases at V and 4 bases at J; junction bases unmatched: 1. The CDR3 contains 13 residues. The germline CDR1 and CDR2 sequences are SGDLS and YYNGEE. The CDR3 sequence is CASSAGGADTQYF. The DNA for the CDR3 is TGTGCCAGCAGCGCGGGGGGGGCAGATACGCAGTATTTT. Full variable domain (outside the CDR3, taken from reference TRBV9 and TRBJ2-3): DSGVTQTPKHLITATGQRVTLRCSPRSGDLSVYWYQQSLDQGLQFLIQYYNGEERAKGNILERFSAQQFPDLHSELNLSSLELGDSALYFCASSAGGADTQYFGPGTRLTVL.